This TCR beta chain derives from a study of immune heterogeneity within non-small cell lung tumors. Multiplex PCR was performed with 32 V and 13 J primers, and it amplified TCR beta CDR3. MiXCR, applied by TCRdb to the multiplex PCR reads, yields one record per CDR3 protein. The repertoire holds around 6,700 distinct CDR3 sequences, with about 22% as singletons. This clonotype rates as medium-sized. Its antigen is unidentified. TCRs were amplified from roughly 590 ng gDNA of bulk tumor per sample. Widely spaced biopsies, several per primary tumor, were obtained at surgery. Curative surgery was performed on patients who had untreated, newly diagnosed non-small cell lung cancer. Everyone who gave samples had just been diagnosed with non-small cell lung cancer and was having surgery with curative intent. Study findings and constraints: Clonality of local T cells correlated moderately but significantly with local tumor mutational burden (R about 0.34). Alongside site-unique high-frequency clones, identical dominant CDR3 beta clonotypes recurred across tumor sites within a patient.

Germline V gene data show CDR1 as MRHNA and CDR2 as SNTAGT. The CDR3 is 16 residues long. The germline V and J ends were trimmed by 5 bases and 0 bases, with 16 bases remaining between them. Material for sequencing was lung tumor tissue. V and J are TRBV6-4 and TRBJ1-2, with D possibly being TRBD1 (5 bases). The TCR originated in a man between 65 and 85 years old with non-small cell lung cancer. The CDR3, as DNA: TGTGCCAGCAGTCGGCCCAGACCGACAGCTAACTATGGCTACACCTTC. It specifies CASSRPRPTANYGYTF.